What follows describes a single TCR beta chain. Its cognate antigen is unknown. CDR3 length: 15 residues. The germline V and J ends were trimmed by 10 bases and 4 bases, with 19 bases remaining between them. This sample was included in a study of Graves' ophthalmopathy and Graves' hyperthyroidism. Study-level results: A roughly 81% specificity and roughly 90% sensitivity were achieved by a 13-signature model that separated ophthalmopathy from stable hyperthyroidism.

Amplified material comprised TCR beta CDR3 regions derived from RNA transcripts. The first-round RT-PCR employed HTBI primers together with the Qiagen OneStep RT-PCR kit. A multiplex PCR was then performed as the second round. Each CDR3 protein is one row after TCRdb ran MiXCR on the multiplex PCR reads. The sample carries some 390,000 distinct CDR3 sequences, around 16% recorded once. PBMCs came from more than 8 ml of fresh peripheral blood. The V call is TRBV12-3 or TRBV12-4, the J call TRBJ2-2; D uncertain. The receptor was isolated from a woman younger than 30 with Graves' ophthalmopathy. Source material: peripheral blood. The CDR3 region has the DNA TGTGCCAATCGCGTGGAAGGGTCCCGCACCGGGGAGCTGTTTTTT. Encoded protein: CANRVEGSRTGELFF.